Described below is a single T cell receptor (beta chain) sequence and its context. This clone's antigen is unknown. The record has no base qualities; no much larger clone is one base away. cDNA was synthesized by template-switch 5'RACE using a primer with a 10-nucleotide random unique molecular identifier that tagged each TCR transcript. Each sequencing run produced over 180 million TCR-beta sequences covering 15-18 subjects. Total RNA was extracted with the RNeasy kit. The KAPA Real-time Library Amplification kit was used to amplify TCR-beta VDJ regions with primers for the TCR constant region and the 5'RACE anchor. Sample indexes and Illumina adaptors were added in a first PCR, and a second PCR then increased library yield. The roughly 650 bp TCR product was size-selected on a 2% E-gel SizeSelection system after Ampure bead purification. Before pooling, library quality was assessed on a Bioanalyzer, concentration was determined with Qubit, and library quantification was performed with the Kapa Library Quantification kit. An Illumina HiSeq 2500 sequenced the libraries paired-end 2 x 150 bp. To increase sequence diversity, roughly 24-32% phiX was spiked into each library pool. The authors' analysis ran thus. The UMI-based MiGEC pipeline processed quality-filtered reads and removed over 75% of raw TCR sequences during error correction. IMGT germline references were used for aligning VDJ genes, and each clonotype was defined as a unique CDR3 amino acid sequence together with its V-J genes. Clonal expansion, Shannon diversity and CDR3 relatedness were evaluated with VDJtools (CalcPairwiseDistances, ClusterSamples), while phylogenetic trees were built in CLCbio workbench. Clones with at least 8 unique UMIs were defined as expanded, with this threshold being based on coefficient-of-variation modelling across technical triplicates. Starting from the raw public reads, TCRdb applied fastp trimming at Q25, assembled clones with MiXCR and retained in-frame beta chains. For every CDR3 protein sequence, its rows merge into one entry that carries the most common genes and DNA. TCRdb's processing, not the authors', yielded these V and J calls. Across this sample there are around 40,000 distinct CDR3 sequences, with approximately 12% seen only once. Together, the top ten hold roughly 1.3% of the sample.

This record belongs to a study of neurological immune-mediated disorders (dated by TCRdb to about 2019). In the study overall: The study compared peripheral blood TCR-beta repertoires of HTLV-I-associated myelopathy (HAM/TSP) patients, multiple sclerosis patients and healthy controls using UMI-based sequencing. Longitudinal samples, technical triplicates and paired sorted CD4+ and CD8+ T-cell subsets, alongside PBMC samples, were included among the approximately 99 TCR-beta libraries. The cohort comprised approximately 67 subjects: about 15 HAM/TSP patients, approximately 34 multiple sclerosis patients and about 20 healthy controls.

The healthy controls were volunteers from blood banks in Maryland, USA. Libraries from unsorted PBMCs were made from 2 million PBMCs kept in RNAlater at -80 degrees C until RNA extraction. Peripheral blood was subjected to Ficoll-Hypaque density gradient centrifugation to isolate PBMCs, which were then cryopreserved in liquid nitrogen. What the study reported, not specific to this receptor: TCR clonal expansion was greatest in HAM/TSP patients and smallest in MS patients, who ranked below even healthy controls. No identical CDR3 amino acid sequences were found to be shared among expanded clones across subjects, suggesting that TCR-beta repertoires were private in all groups.

The CDR1 and CDR2 encoded by the germline V gene are MNHEY and SVGAGI. The CDR3 starts with the cysteine, ends with the phenylalanine, and has 14 residues. Only the CDR3 portion is preserved as DNA: 42 bases, with reading frame beginning at the first base. Deletion took 7 bases off V and 1 base off J, with a span of 13 bases between the germline ends. The receptor comes from a female donor in good health. Material: PBMCs. The chain couples TRBV6-5 to TRBJ1-1; tentative D gene TRBD1, with 6 bases matching. CDR3 loop: CASKAGEANTEAFF. The sequenced DNA is TGTGCCAGCAAAGCAGGGGAGGCGAACACTGAAGCTTTCTTT.